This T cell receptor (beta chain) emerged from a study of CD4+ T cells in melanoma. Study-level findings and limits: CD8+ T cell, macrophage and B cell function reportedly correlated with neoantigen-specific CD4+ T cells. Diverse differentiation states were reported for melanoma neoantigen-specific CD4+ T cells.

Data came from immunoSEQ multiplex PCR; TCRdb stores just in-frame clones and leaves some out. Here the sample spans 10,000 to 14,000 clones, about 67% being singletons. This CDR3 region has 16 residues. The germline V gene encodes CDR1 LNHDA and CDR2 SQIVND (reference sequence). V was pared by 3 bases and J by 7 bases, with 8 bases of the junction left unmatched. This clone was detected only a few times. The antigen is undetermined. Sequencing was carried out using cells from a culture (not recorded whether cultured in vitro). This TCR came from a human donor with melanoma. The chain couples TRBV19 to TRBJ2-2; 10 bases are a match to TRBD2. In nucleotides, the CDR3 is TGTGCCAGTAGTATCACGCTAGCGGGGGATGTCGGGGAGCTGTTTTTT. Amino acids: CASSITLAGDVGELFF.